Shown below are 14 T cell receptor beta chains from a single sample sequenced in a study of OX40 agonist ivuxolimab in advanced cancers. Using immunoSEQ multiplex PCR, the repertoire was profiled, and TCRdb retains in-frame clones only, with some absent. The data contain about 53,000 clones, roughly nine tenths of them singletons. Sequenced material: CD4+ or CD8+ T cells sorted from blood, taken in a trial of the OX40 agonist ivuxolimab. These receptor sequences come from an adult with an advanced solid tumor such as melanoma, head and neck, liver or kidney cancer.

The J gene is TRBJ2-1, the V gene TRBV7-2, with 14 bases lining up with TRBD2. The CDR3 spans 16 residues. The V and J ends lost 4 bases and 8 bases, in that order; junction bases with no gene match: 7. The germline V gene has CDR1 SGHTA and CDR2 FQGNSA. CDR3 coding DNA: TGTGCCAGCAGCTCTAGACTAGCGGGGGGGAGGGATGAGCAGTTCTTC. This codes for CASSSRLAGGRDEQFF.

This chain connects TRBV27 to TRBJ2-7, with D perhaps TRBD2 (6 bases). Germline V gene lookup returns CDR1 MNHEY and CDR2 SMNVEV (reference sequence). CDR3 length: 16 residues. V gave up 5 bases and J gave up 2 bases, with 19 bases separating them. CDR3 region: CASSVKGLEQTYEQYF. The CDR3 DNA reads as TGTGCCAGCAGTGTAAAGGGACTTGAACAAACCTACGAGCAGTACTTC.

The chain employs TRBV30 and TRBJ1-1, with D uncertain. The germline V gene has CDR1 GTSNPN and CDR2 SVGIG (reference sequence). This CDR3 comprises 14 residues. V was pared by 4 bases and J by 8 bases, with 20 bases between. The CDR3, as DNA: TGTGCCTGGATGAAGGGCATAGCCGGAAACGAAGCTTTCTTT. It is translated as CAWMKGIAGNEAFF.

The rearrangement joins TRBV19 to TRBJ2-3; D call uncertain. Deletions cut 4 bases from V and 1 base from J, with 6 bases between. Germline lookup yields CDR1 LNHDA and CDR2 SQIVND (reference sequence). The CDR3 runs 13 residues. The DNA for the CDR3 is TGTGCCAGTAGTACCGGACGCACAGATACGCAGTATTTT. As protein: CASSTGRTDTQYF. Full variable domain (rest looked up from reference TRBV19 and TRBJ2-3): DGGITQSPKYLFRKEGQNVTLSCEQNLNHDAMYWYRQDPGQGLRLIYYSQIVNDFQKGDIAEGYSVSREKKESFPLTVTSAQKNPTAFYLCASSTGRTDTQYFGPGTRLTVL.

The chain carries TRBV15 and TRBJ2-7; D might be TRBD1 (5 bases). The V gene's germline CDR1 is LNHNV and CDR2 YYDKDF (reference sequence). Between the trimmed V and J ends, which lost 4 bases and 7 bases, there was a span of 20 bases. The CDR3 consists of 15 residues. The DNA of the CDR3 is TGTGCCACCAGCACAACAAGGGGCCTCCCCGGGGAGCAGTACTTC. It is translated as CATSTTRGLPGEQYF. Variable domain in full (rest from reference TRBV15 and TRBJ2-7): DAMVIQNPRYQVTQFGKPVTLSCSQTLNHNVMYWYQQKSSQAPKLLFHYYDKDFNNEADTPDNFQSRRPNTSFCFLDIRSPGLGDTAMYLCATSTTRGLPGEQYFGPGTRLTVT.

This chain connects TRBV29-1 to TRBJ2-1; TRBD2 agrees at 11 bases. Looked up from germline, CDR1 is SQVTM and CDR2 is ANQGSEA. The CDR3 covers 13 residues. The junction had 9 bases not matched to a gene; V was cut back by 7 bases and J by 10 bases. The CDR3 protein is CSALLAGVREQFF. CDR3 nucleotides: TGCAGCGCCCTACTAGCGGGAGTACGGGAGCAGTTCTTC.

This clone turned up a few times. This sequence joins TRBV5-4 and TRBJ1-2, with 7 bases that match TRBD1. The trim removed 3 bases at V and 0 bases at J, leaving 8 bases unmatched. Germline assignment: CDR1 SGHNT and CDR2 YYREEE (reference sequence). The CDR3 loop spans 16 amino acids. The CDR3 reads CASSSGTGQANYGYTF. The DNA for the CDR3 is TGTGCCAGCAGCTCCGGGACCGGACAGGCTAACTATGGCTACACCTTC.

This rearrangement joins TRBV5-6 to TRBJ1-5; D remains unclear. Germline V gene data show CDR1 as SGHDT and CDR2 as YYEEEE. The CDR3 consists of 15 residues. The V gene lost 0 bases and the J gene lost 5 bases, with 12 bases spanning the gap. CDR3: CASSLGGPRDQPQHF. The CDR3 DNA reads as TGTGCCAGCAGCTTGGGGGGTCCGCGGGATCAGCCCCAGCATTTT.

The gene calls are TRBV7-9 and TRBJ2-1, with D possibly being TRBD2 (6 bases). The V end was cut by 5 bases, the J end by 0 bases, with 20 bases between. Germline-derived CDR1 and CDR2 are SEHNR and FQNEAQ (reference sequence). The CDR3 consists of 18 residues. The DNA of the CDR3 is TGTGCCAGCAGCCGGGACTCTCCGATCTCGAGCTCCTACAATGAGCAGTTCTTC. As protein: CASSRDSPISSSYNEQFF.

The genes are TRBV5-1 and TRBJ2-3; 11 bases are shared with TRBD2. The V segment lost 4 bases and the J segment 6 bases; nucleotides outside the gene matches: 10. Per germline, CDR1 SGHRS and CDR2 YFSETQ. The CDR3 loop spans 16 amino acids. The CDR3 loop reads CASSGTGTSGSDTQYF. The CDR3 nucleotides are TGCGCCAGCAGCGGTACCGGGACTAGCGGTTCGGATACGCAGTATTTT. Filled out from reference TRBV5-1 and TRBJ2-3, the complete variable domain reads KAGVTQTPRYLIKTRGQQVTLSCSPISGHRSVSWYQQTPGQGLQFLFEYFSETQRNKGNFPGRFSGRQFSNSRSEMNVSTLELGDSALYLCASSGTGTSGSDTQYFGPGTRLTVL.

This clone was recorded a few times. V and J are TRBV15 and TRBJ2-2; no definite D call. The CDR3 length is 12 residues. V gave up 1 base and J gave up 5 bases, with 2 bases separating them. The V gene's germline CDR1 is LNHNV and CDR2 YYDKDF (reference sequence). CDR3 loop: CATSRGTGELFF. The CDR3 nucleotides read TGTGCCACCAGCAGAGGGACCGGGGAGCTGTTTTTT.

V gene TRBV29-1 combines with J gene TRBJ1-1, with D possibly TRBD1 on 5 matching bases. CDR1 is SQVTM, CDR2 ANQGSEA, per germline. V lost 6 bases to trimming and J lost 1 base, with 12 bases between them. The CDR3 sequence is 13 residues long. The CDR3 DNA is TGCAGCGTAGCCCGGGGGGGGAACACTGAAGCTTTCTTT. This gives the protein CSVARGGNTEAFF.

The CDR3 DNA reads TGTGCCAGCAGCGTATTGGGGGAGACCCAGTACTTC. Translated, it gives CASSVLGETQYF. The J gene is TRBJ2-5, the V gene TRBV9; D gene uncertain. CDR1 and CDR2 (germline): SGDLS, YYNGEE. V was trimmed by 1 base and J by 5 bases, leaving 6 bases between them. The CDR3 has 12 residues.

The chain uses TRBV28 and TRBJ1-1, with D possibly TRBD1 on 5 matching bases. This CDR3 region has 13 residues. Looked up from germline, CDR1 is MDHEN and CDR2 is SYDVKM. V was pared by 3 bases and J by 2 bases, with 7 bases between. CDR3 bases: TGTGCCAGCAGTTTGAGGGGTAACACTGAAGCTTTCTTT. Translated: CASSLRGNTEAFF.